Listed below are T cell receptor beta chains from one sample, sequenced in a study of T cells after yellow fever vaccination. TCRdb fed the 5' RACE reads into MiXCR, producing one record per CDR3 protein. The sample has approximately 70,000 distinct CDR3 sequences; less than 8.5% are singletons. Sequencing was performed on CD8+ T cells sorted from PBMCs, taken roughly 45 days after the first yellow fever vaccination. The receptors stem from a man in his late teens or twenties who received the YFV17D yellow fever vaccine. CDR3s include the opening cysteine and the closing phenylalanine or tryptophan. Each record gives: clone size, V gene, J gene, D gene, CDR3 DNA, CDR3 protein. The D gene is left open where the match is weak. Clone size appears in some rows only: once, few, many, or a class for an expanded clone.

.	TRBV7-9	TRBJ1-2	.	TGTGACAGCAGCCCGACGGGAGAACCCTATGGCTACACCTTC	CDSSPTGEPYGYTF
.	TRBV4-1	TRBJ1-3	.	TGCGCCAGCAGCCAACATTACCGGACGGACTCTGGAAACACCATATATTTT	CASSQHYRTDSGNTIYF
many	TRBV15	TRBJ2-1	.	TGTGCCACCACCGCCGGGGGACAGAGCAACAATGAGCAGTTCTTC	CATTAGGQSNNEQFF
.	TRBV11-1	TRBJ2-5	.	TGTGCCAGCAGCTTAGAGGCCTGGGGGTGGTCGGAATCGTTTCAAGAGACCCAGTACTTC	CASSLEAWGWSESFQETQYF
.	TRBV6-1	TRBJ1-1	.	TGTGCCAGCAGTGACGCTACAGGGCTCAAGGACACTGAAGCTTTCTTT	CASSDATGLKDTEAFF
many	TRBV20-1	TRBJ2-1	TRBD2	TGCAGTGCTAGAGATTCGGGGGGGTTCTACAATGAGCAGTTCTTC	CSARDSGGFYNEQFF
few	TRBV11-2	TRBJ2-3	.	TGTGCCAGCAGCTCCCCTTGGAGGGTGGCTGGCACAGATACGCAGTATTTT	CASSSPWRVAGTDTQYF
many	TRBV6-2/TRBV6-3	TRBJ2-4	TRBD2	TGTGCCAGCAGTGGGACTAGCGGGGAAGGGGACATTCAGTACTTC	CASSGTSGEGDIQYF
many	TRBV7-2	TRBJ2-3	TRBD2	TGTGCCAGCAGCCTCACTAGCGGGGGGGCAATTGATACGCAGTATTTT	CASSLTSGGAIDTQYF
many	TRBV7-2	TRBJ2-2	.	TGTGCCAGCAGCCCAGACAGGAACGAGCTGTTTTTT	CASSPDRNELFF
many	TRBV20-1	TRBJ2-1	TRBD2	TGCAGTGCTAGCCTCCCATTCCTAGCGGGGGATGGCAATGAGCAGTTCTTC	CSASLPFLAGDGNEQFF
few	TRBV7-9	TRBJ1-5	.	TGTGCCAGCAGTTTTAGCAATCAGCCCCAGCATTTT	CASSFSNQPQHF
many	TRBV7-6	TRBJ2-5	TRBD1	TGTGCCAGCAGCTTACTCGGGACAGGGGAAGAGACCCAGTACTTC	CASSLLGTGEETQYF
many	TRBV4-3	TRBJ2-1	TRBD2	TGCGCCAGCAGCCAGAAGACTAGCGGGGGGGCCTACAATGAGCAGTTCTTC	CASSQKTSGGAYNEQFF
many	TRBV20-1	TRBJ2-1	.	TGCAGTGCTCGTAACAATGAGCAGTTCTTC	CSARNNEQFF
.	TRBV4-1	TRBJ1-1	.	TGCGCCAGCAGCCAAGGTCCTGGGGCCAACACTGAAGCTCTCTTT	CASSQGPGANTEALF
once	TRBV4-3	TRBJ2-6	TRBD1	TGCCCCAGCAGCCAAGGGACAGGGGTCCCCTCTGGGGCCAACGTCCTGACTTTC	CPSSQGTGVPSGANVLTF
.	TRBV29-1	TRBJ1-3	.	TGCAGCGTCTTGGGGGCACCCTCTGGAAACACCATATATTTT	CSVLGAPSGNTIYF
many	TRBV4-1	TRBJ2-7	.	TGCGCCAGCAGCGCCGAGAGGAACTCATACGAGCAGTACTTC	CASSAERNSYEQYF
few	TRBV7-9	TRBJ2-3	.	TGTGCCAGCAGGGCGATCAGTACAGATACGCAGTATTTT	CASRAISTDTQYF
few	TRBV5-1	TRBJ2-3	.	TGCGCCAGCAGCGCCGAGGCTGCGCCCGATACGCAGTATTTT	CASSAEAAPDTQYF
many	TRBV5-1	TRBJ1-1	.	TGCGCCAGCAGCTTGGAAGGGCTAGGGCTGAACACTGAAGCTTTCTTT	CASSLEGLGLNTEAFF
many	TRBV6-2/TRBV6-3	TRBJ2-1	TRBD1	TGTGCCAGCAGGGGACAGGGAGATAAGAATGAGCAGTTCTTC	CASRGQGDKNEQFF
many	TRBV6-9	TRBJ2-7	.	TGTGCCAGCAGTTGCAATGGGTCCTACGAGCAGTACTTC	CASSCNGSYEQYF
.	TRBV7-9	TRBJ2-5	.	TGTGCCAGCAGCACTACGGGACGGAAAGAGACCCAGTACTTC	CASSTTGRKETQYF
many	TRBV4-1	TRBJ2-3	.	TGCGCCAGCAGCCACTACAGAAGCACAGATACGCAGTATTTT	CASSHYRSTDTQYF
many	TRBV6-2/TRBV6-3	TRBJ2-6	TRBD1	TGTGCCAGCGCCGGGACAGGGGCTTATGGGGCCAACGTCCTGACTTTC	CASAGTGAYGANVLTF
few	TRBV7-9	TRBJ2-1	.	TGTGCCAGCAGCTTAGCAGTTATCTACAATGAGCAGTTCTTC	CASSLAVIYNEQFF
many	TRBV7-6	TRBJ1-2	.	TGTGCCAGCGGAAGCATGGAGGGGCCCAGCTATGGCTACACCTTC	CASGSMEGPSYGYTF
few	TRBV5-4	TRBJ2-1	.	TGTGCCAGCAGCCCAAAGCCGACCGGGGATGAGCAGTTCTTC	CASSPKPTGDEQFF
many	TRBV6-5	TRBJ1-1	.	TGTGCCAGCAGTCACCAGGGGCAGGTTGGGAGCACTGAAGCTTTCTTT	CASSHQGQVGSTEAFF
many	TRBV29-1	TRBJ2-3	.	TGCAGCGTTGGTCTCCTGGGCAGGGGTTTCACAGATACGCAGTATTTT	CSVGLLGRGFTDTQYF
many	TRBV29-1	TRBJ2-5	.	TGCAGCGTTGCAGGGAATCTAGAGACCCAGTACTTC	CSVAGNLETQYF
many	TRBV4-1	TRBJ2-3	TRBD1	TGCGCCAGCAGCCTGAGGACCGGGACAGAAATCACAGATACGCAGTATTTT	CASSLRTGTEITDTQYF
many	TRBV15	TRBJ1-1	.	TGTGCCACCAGCAGCGACGTGAACACTGAAGCTTTCTTT	CATSSDVNTEAFF
few	TRBV19	TRBJ2-1	TRBD1	TGTGCCAGTAGTATATCGGGACAGGGCACCTACAATGAGCAGTTCTTC	CASSISGQGTYNEQFF
.	TRBV5-6	TRBJ2-1	.	TGTGCCAGCAGCTTGTTCGAGGACAATGAGCAGTTCTTC	CASSLFEDNEQFF
many	TRBV3-1	TRBJ2-1	.	TGTGCCAGCAGCCAAGAGGGCCATGAGCAGTTCTTC	CASSQEGHEQFF
many	TRBV7-3	TRBJ2-3	TRBD1	TGTGCCAGCAGCGTAGGACAGGGGAACACAGATACGCAGTATTTT	CASSVGQGNTDTQYF
many	TRBV4-1	TRBJ2-1	.	TGCGCCAGCAGCCAAGATTCCGGGGTCGATGAGCAGTTCTTC	CASSQDSGVDEQFF
many	TRBV27	TRBJ2-2	TRBD2	TGTGCCAGCAGTACCCGGCGGAGGGGGCTAGCGGGGGGCCACACCGGGGAGCTGTTTTTT	CASSTRRRGLAGGHTGELFF
many	TRBV6-1	TRBJ2-7	.	TGTGCCAGCAGTGAAGCCGGGGGTACCTACGAGCAGTACTTC	CASSEAGGTYEQYF
.	TRBV5-1	TRBJ1-1	TRBD1	TGCGCCAGCGAGGACGGACAGGGTCCCACTGAAGCTTTCTTT	CASEDGQGPTEAFF
few	TRBV6-5	TRBJ2-2	.	TGTGCCAGCAGTTACTCGACCCGGGGGATGAACACCGGGGAGCTGTTTTTT	CASSYSTRGMNTGELFF
many	TRBV4-3	TRBJ2-1	.	TGCGCCAGCAGCCAAGATCGAGTAGCCTACTACAATGAGCAGTTCTTC	CASSQDRVAYYNEQFF